A selection of T cell receptor beta chains follows, all from one sample in a study of T cells in Graves' hyperthyroidism and ophthalmopathy. MiXCR, run by TCRdb on the multiplex PCR reads, gives a single entry per CDR3 protein. This repertoire shows around 33,000 distinct CDR3 sequences, about 50% found once; its top ten account for approximately 6.2%. Sequencing input: blood. The receptors were sampled from a woman aged 45 to 65 with Graves' hyperthyroidism that later progressed to Graves' ophthalmopathy. Both conserved end residues are part of each CDR3. Fields, in order: clone size, J gene, D gene, V gene, CDR3 length, CDR3 DNA, CDR3 protein. A D gene is named only where the DNA matches it firmly. Not every row has a clone size; where given, it reads once, few, many or a size class.

NA,TRBJ2-1,NA,TRBV9,15,TGTGCCAGCAGCGTAGGGGCAAATGACTACAATGAGCAGTTCTTC,CASSVGANDYNEQFF
NA,TRBJ1-2,NA,TRBV24-1,14,TGTGCCACCAGTGATTTAGGCCAAAACTATGGCTACACCTTC,CATSDLGQNYGYTF
NA,TRBJ2-1,NA,TRBV19,14,TGTGCCAGTAGTGAGGCAGGGCTCGACAATGAGCAGTTCTTC,CASSEAGLDNEQFF
many,TRBJ1-1,TRBD1,TRBV28,15,TGTGCCAGCAGGGACAGGGGCCGCGGGAACACTGAAGCTTTCTTT,CASRDRGRGNTEAFF
many,TRBJ1-4,TRBD1,TRBV7-9,14,TGTGCCAGCAGCTTTGGGCAGGGGGCGCAGAAACTGTTTTTT,CASSFGQGAQKLFF
many,TRBJ2-5,NA,TRBV7-9,12,TGTGCCAGCAGCTTGGGACAAGAGACCCAGTACTTC,CASSLGQETQYF
many,TRBJ2-3,TRBD2,TRBV20-1,16,TGCAGTGCTAGATACCCGGGACTAGCGCCCGCAGATACGCAGTATTTT,CSARYPGLAPADTQYF
medium-sized,TRBJ2-7,NA,TRBV20-1,13,TGCAGTGCTATTTTAACAGGGCGGTACGAGCAGTACTTC,CSAILTGRYEQYF
NA,TRBJ1-2,TRBD1,TRBV7-3,14,TGTGCCAGCAGCTCACGGACAGGGCGGTATGGCTACACCTTC,CASSSRTGRYGYTF
NA,TRBJ2-3,NA,TRBV19,15,TGTGCCAGTAATGTCAAAGGGGCTTTAACAGATACGCAGTATTTT,CASNVKGALTDTQYF
many,TRBJ2-1,TRBD2,TRBV5-1,16,TGCGCCAGCAGTGGGGGCCTAGCGGGAGGGTACAATGAGCAGTTCTTC,CASSGGLAGGYNEQFF
many,TRBJ2-7,NA,TRBV6-5,13,TGTGCCAGCAGTTACACCGGACGGTACGAGCAGTACTTC,CASSYTGRYEQYF
NA,TRBJ2-6,NA,TRBV6-4,14,TGTGCCAGCAGTGAATTTGAGGGGGCCAACGTCCTGACTTTC,CASSEFEGANVLTF
NA,TRBJ2-3,TRBD2,TRBV19,18,TGTGCCAGTAGTATTTCCCGGACTAGCGGGAGTGCTGCAGATACGCAGTATTTT,CASSISRTSGSAADTQYF
many,TRBJ1-2,TRBD1,TRBV28,13,TGTGCCAGCAGCCAACAGGGGGCGCGTGGCTACACCTTC,CASSQQGARGYTF
many,TRBJ1-1,NA,TRBV6-1,11,TGTGCCAGCAGTGAAGATGAGGAAGCTTTCTTT,CASSEDEEAFF
NA,TRBJ2-3,TRBD1,TRBV9,15,TGTGCCAGCAGAGCCGGGACAGGACCTCACAATGAGCAGTATTTT,CASRAGTGPHNEQYF
many,TRBJ2-5,NA,TRBV28,14,TGTGCCACCTTTCCAACAGGGTCCGAGGAGACCCAGTACTTC,CATFPTGSEETQYF
NA,TRBJ1-1,NA,TRBV9,16,TGTGTCAGCAGCCCATTCGGGGGCAGGCGGAACACTGAGGCTTTCTTT,CVSSPFGGRRNTEAFF
NA,TRBJ2-1,TRBD2,TRBV7-9,17,TGTGTCAGCAGCTTAGGCCTAGGACTAGACACCTACAATGAGCGGTTCTTC,CVSSLGLGLDTYNERFF
many,TRBJ2-1,NA,TRBV5-1,16,TGCGCCAGCAGCGCCCCTCTAGCGCCGTCCTACAATGAGCAGTTCTTC,CASSAPLAPSYNEQFF
medium-sized,TRBJ2-7,NA,TRBV25-1,14,TGTGCCAGCAGCGCCGTAGGGTGGGCCTACGAGCAGTACTTC,CASSAVGWAYEQYF
NA,TRBJ2-1,TRBD1,TRBV20-1,14,TGCAGTGCCCCCGGGACAGGAAATGAGTATGGGCAGTTCTTC,CSAPGTGNEYGQFF
many,TRBJ2-5,NA,TRBV3-1,14,TGTGCCAGCAGCCAAAGGGTGTCGCAAGAGACCCAGTACTTC,CASSQRVSQETQYF
NA,TRBJ2-3,NA,TRBV29-1,13,TGCAGCGGTGGACGGCAAAACACGGATACGCAGTATTTT,CSGGRQNTDTQYF
NA,TRBJ2-1,TRBD2,TRBV28,13,TGTGCCTGCGGGACTAGCGAGAACAATGAGCAGTTCTTC,CACGTSENNEQFF
NA,TRBJ1-2,NA,TRBV5-1,13,TGCGCCAGCACTGCCAGTAGAAACTATGGCTACACCTTC,CASTASRNYGYTF
NA,TRBJ2-1,NA,TRBV20-1,15,NA,CVLLCHRGVTNEQFF
NA,TRBJ2-1,NA,TRBV9,15,TGTGCCAGCAGCGTAGAGTCGGGCCCCTACAATGAGCAGTTCTTC,CASSVESGPYNEQFF
NA,TRBJ2-3,NA,TRBV2,14,TGTGCCAGCAATAGGGGATTCCTCACAGATACGCAGTATTTT,CASNRGFLTDTQYF
NA,TRBJ2-2,NA,TRBV20-1,14,TGCAGTGCTAGACACAGGGAGGCGGACGGGGAGCTGTTTTTT,CSARHREADGELFF
many,TRBJ2-1,NA,TRBV7-3,15,TGTGCCAGCAGCCCAGCAGGGGGGCTCTACAATGAGCAGTTCTTC,CASSPAGGLYNEQFF
many,TRBJ1-2,TRBD1,TRBV7-9,16,TGTGCCAGCAGCCCCCCGTGGGAGGGGGCGAAGTATGGCTACACCTTC,CASSPPWEGAKYGYTF
NA,TRBJ2-2,TRBD1,TRBV27,15,TGTGCCAGCAGTTGGGGACAGGGGGCGGTCGGGGAGCTGTTTTTT,CASSWGQGAVGELFF
many,TRBJ2-3,TRBD1,TRBV2,17,TGTGCCAGCAGGAGGACAGGGGCGGCTTATAGAACAGATACGCAGTATTTT,CASRRTGAAYRTDTQYF
many,TRBJ1-1,NA,TRBV6-5,14,TGTGCCAGCAGTTACATAGCCATGAACACTGAAGCTTTCTTT,CASSYIAMNTEAFF
many,TRBJ1-1,NA,TRBV20-1,14,TGCAGTGCTCCTACAAGATTGCGGGAGACTGAAGCTTTCTTT,CSAPTRLRETEAFF
many,TRBJ2-4,TRBD2,TRBV25-1,11,TGTGCCAGCAGCCCCGGGACTACCCAGTACTTC,CASSPGTTQYF
NA,TRBJ2-1,TRBD1,TRBV11-2,17,TGTGCCAGCAGCTTATCCTGGGGGGGGACAGGGATCGATGAGCAGTTCTTC,CASSLSWGGTGIDEQFF
many,TRBJ2-5,NA,TRBV11-2,16,TGTGCCAGCAGCTGGAGACCCACTTTGCTCGCCGAGACCCAGTACTTC,CASSWRPTLLAETQYF
NA,TRBJ2-2,TRBD2,TRBV14,19,TGTGCCAGCAGCCAACTACCCGGACTAGCGGGGGCGAACACCGGGGAGCTGTTTTTT,CASSQLPGLAGANTGELFF
NA,TRBJ2-5,NA,TRBV9,14,TGTGCCAGCAGCGTAGGGGTTGGAAGGGAGACCCAGTACTTC,CASSVGVGRETQYF
NA,TRBJ2-6,NA,TRBV9,15,TGTGCCAGCAGCGTAGCTGGGGCAGGGGCCAACGTCCTGACTTTC,CASSVAGAGANVLTF
many,TRBJ2-7,TRBD1,TRBV9,15,TGTGCCAGCAGCGTAGAGCCGGGACAGACCTACGAGCAGTACTTC,CASSVEPGQTYEQYF
few,TRBJ2-2,TRBD2,TRBV24-1,16,TGTGCCACCAGTGATTTGTCACTAGCGGGAGCCGGGGAGCTGTTTTTT,CATSDLSLAGAGELFF
many,TRBJ1-1,TRBD1,TRBV11-2,14,TGTGCCAGCAACAACAGGGGGCGCGATAATGAAGCTTTCTTT,CASNNRGRDNEAFF
NA,TRBJ1-1,TRBD1,TRBV20-1,13,TGCAGTGCTAGAGCTCAGGGGGGCACTGAAGCTTTCTTT,CSARAQGGTEAFF
once,TRBJ1-1,NA,TRBV14,13,TGTGCCAGCAGCCCTACGCCGACCACTGAAGCTTTCTTT,CASSPTPTTEAFF
NA,TRBJ2-7,NA,TRBV20-1,14,TGCAGTGCTCCCTTAGCACCGACATTTTCCGAGCAGTACTTC,CSAPLAPTFSEQYF
medium-sized,TRBJ1-2,TRBD1,TRBV7-8,15,TGTGCCAGCAGCCCCACCCGACAGGGCGCGAATGGCTACACCTTC,CASSPTRQGANGYTF
once,TRBJ2-3,NA,TRBV20-1,11,TGCAGTGCTAATCGGTGGGATACGCAGTATTTT,CSANRWDTQYF
many,TRBJ2-1,TRBD2,TRBV4-1,16,TGCGCCAGCAGCCCGTGGGAGGCGGGAGGCCCGTATGAGCAGTTCTTC,CASSPWEAGGPYEQFF
NA,TRBJ2-7,NA,TRBV20-1,14,TGCAGTGCTAGAGATCTGACCGGGGCGGACGAGCAGTACTTC,CSARDLTGADEQYF
many,TRBJ2-7,TRBD2,TRBV20-1,14,TGCAGTGCTACTCAAACTAGCGGGACCCACGAGCAGTACTTC,CSATQTSGTHEQYF
medium-sized,TRBJ2-5,NA,TRBV29-1,12,TGCAGCGTTGAGTCCAGGAAAGAGACCCAGTACTTC,CSVESRKETQYF